This TCR beta chain was recorded in a study of T cells in pancreatic ductal adenocarcinoma. Overall study results and limits: Blood had more productive templates and roughly 8-fold more unique clonotypes than tumor. The resected pancreatic cancer cohort was biased toward the minority with early-stage disease. Blood clonality (about 0.07) did not differ significantly from tumor (about 0.12).

Here immunoSEQ multiplex PCR was the method, and the copy in TCRdb shows in-frame clones only, minus some. The sample has 100,000 or so clones; about 95% are singletons. Surgery without prior neoadjuvant therapy was the treatment of the selected pancreatic ductal adenocarcinoma patients. Trimming cost V 5 bases and J 6 bases, with 17 bases left between them. The CDR3 is 14 amino acids. Germline CDR1 and CDR2: MNHEY and SVGAGI. Worth noting for this clone: Its antigen is not identified.

This TCR came from a human donor with pancreatic ductal adenocarcinoma. V and J are TRBV6-5 and TRBJ2-7; D may be TRBD1 (7 bases). The specimen sequenced was PBMCs. This chain's CDR3 is CASSAGQSLSEQYF. For the CDR3, the DNA is TGTGCCAGCAGTGCGGGACAGTCCCTCTCCGAGCAGTACTTC.